This T cell receptor beta chain was recorded in a study of blood T cells in healthy people across ages. General study results and limits: In these data, TCR beta diversity tracked strongly with naive T cell percentage.

The CDR3 consists of 19 residues. CDR1 and CDR2 from the germline V gene are SGDLS and YYNGEE. Worth noting for this clonotype: What it binds is not known.

Each donor's blood draw was around 9.1 milliliters of peripheral blood. Alongside a J-beta primer mix, a sample-barcoded 5' primer served in a second PCR lasting about 6 to 11 cycles. Each CDR3 protein gets one entry after TCRdb re-called the 5' RACE reads with MiXCR. Here the sample spans roughly 1.7 million distinct CDR3 sequences, roughly 32% being singletons. This receptor was obtained from a woman in her 30s in good health. The chain uses TRBV9 and TRBJ2-1; 10 bases align to TRBD2. Judging by the DNA end, TRBJ2-7 fits better; the J call may be wrong. Sequencing was performed on blood. The CDR3 DNA reads as TGTGCCAGCAGCACAGCGGGAGGGCGTAAAATTAGCTCCTACAATGAGCAGTACTTC. Translated, it gives CASSTAGGRKISSYNEQYF.